Below are 14 T cell receptor beta chains sequenced from a single sample in a study of regulatory and conventional T cells in RAG deficiency. This table comes from immunoSEQ multiplex PCR, and its TCRdb copy is limited to in-frame clones, with some not included. The sample lists some 30,000 clones, 70% to 90% occurring once. These data were likewise used in another study, on regulatory T cells. That work contributes: Amplification used 52 TRBV primers and 13 TRBJ primers.

Sequenced input: CD8+ T cells sorted from blood. These receptors came from a human donor in good health.

The chain uses TRBV18 and TRBJ2-2, with 10 bases fitting TRBD2. J was trimmed by 3 bases and V by 6 bases; bases with no gene match: 7. The CDR3 sequence is 16 residues long. Germline-derived CDR1 and CDR2 are KGHSH and LQKENI. The CDR3 region is CASSPPLAGYTGELFF. In DNA form, the CDR3 reads TGTGCCAGCTCCCCCCCACTAGCGGGGTACACCGGGGAGCTGTTTTTT. The variable domain in full, completed from reference TRBV18 and TRBJ2-2, reads NAGVMQNPRHLVRRRGQEARLRCSPMKGHSHVYWYRQLPEEGLKFMVYLQKENIIDESGMPKERFSAEFPKEGPSILRIQQVVRGDSAAYFCASSPPLAGYTGELFFGEGSRLTVL.

The J gene is TRBJ2-6, the V gene TRBV28; D is perhaps TRBD1 (6 bases). Trimming cost V 5 bases and J 0 bases, with 14 bases left between them. This CDR3 spans 17 amino acids. CDR1 and CDR2 from the germline V gene are MDHEN and SYDVKM. The DNA for the CDR3 is TGTGCCAGCAGTACAATGGACAGCAGCTCTGGGGCCAACGTCCTGACTTTC. It is translated as CASSTMDSSSGANVLTF. The variable domain in full, completed from reference TRBV28 and TRBJ2-6, reads DVKVTQSSRYLVKRTGEKVFLECVQDMDHENMFWYRQDPGLGLRLIYFSYDVKMKEKGDIPEGYSVSREKKERFSLILESASTNQTSMYLCASSTMDSSSGANVLTFGAGSRLTVL.

The chain recombines TRBV12-5 with TRBJ2-5; TRBD1 agrees at 9 bases. Trimming removed 6 bases from V and 0 bases from J; junction bases left unmatched: 14. From germline, CDR1 is LGHNT and CDR2 FRNRAP. The CDR3 sequence is 18 residues long. This chain's CDR3 is CASGRQGVEGSYQETQYF. The CDR3, as DNA: TGTGCTAGTGGAAGACAGGGGGTCGAGGGGTCGTACCAAGAGACCCAGTACTTC.

The chain joins TRBV7-9 to TRBJ1-2; 11 nucleotides align to TRBD1. Germline V gives CDR1 SEHNR, CDR2 FQNEAQ (reference sequence). Losses at the gene ends were 5 bases for V and 6 bases for J; bases not matched to a gene: 5. The CDR3 has 14 amino acids. The DNA for the CDR3 is TGTGCCAGCAGCCAGGGGACAGGGGGGGATGGCTACACCTTC. As protein: CASSQGTGGDGYTF. Combining the CDR3 with reference TRBV7-9 and TRBJ1-2 gives the whole variable domain DTGVSQNPRHKITKRGQNVTFRCDPISEHNRLYWYRQTLGQGPEFLTYFQNEAQLEKSRLLSDRFSAERPKGSFSTLEIQRTEQGDSAMYLCASSQGTGGDGYTFGSGTRLTVV.

The rearrangement links TRBV29-1 to TRBJ2-1; D may be TRBD2 (6 bases). Trimming removed 4 bases from V and 9 bases from J, with 16 bases in between. The CDR3 is made up of 13 amino acids. Germline V lookup: CDR1 SQVTM, CDR2 ANQGSEA. The CDR3 nucleotides read TGCAGCGTTGTGAACAGCGGGCGGGGTGAGCAGTTCTTC. Translated, it gives CSVVNSGRGEQFF.

This clone came up once. The rearrangement joins TRBV7-8 to TRBJ2-5, with 14 bases identical to TRBD2. The CDR3 covers 17 residues. V was clipped by 3 bases and J by 5 bases; unmatched bases: 8. Germline V gives CDR1 SGHVS, CDR2 FQNEAQ. CDR3 DNA sequence: TGTGCCAGCAGCTTTCCCGGGACTAGCGGGAGTCGGGAGACCCAGTACTTC. This sequence encodes CASSFPGTSGSRETQYF.

This chain connects TRBV27 to TRBJ1-2; D is possibly TRBD1 (5 bases). Trimming cost V 5 bases and J 0 bases, with 19 bases left between them. The CDR3 has 17 residues. Germline lookup yields CDR1 MNHEY and CDR2 SMNVEV (reference sequence). The CDR3 DNA is TGTGCCAGCAGTCAGCTACCGGGGGATCCAGCTAACTATGGCTACACCTTC. Protein product: CASSQLPGDPANYGYTF.

The count of this clone is one. The chain links TRBV2 to TRBJ1-3, with a possible D match to TRBD1 (6 bases). The CDR3 contains 18 residues. In germline, CDR1 is SNHLY, CDR2 FYNNEI. The V and J ends lost 0 bases and 1 base respectively, with 16 bases between them. CDR3 sequence: CASSEASPTGWSGNTIYF. Here the CDR3 DNA reads TGTGCCAGCAGTGAAGCCTCCCCGACAGGCTGGTCTGGAAACACCATATATTTT.

The J gene is TRBJ1-1, the V gene TRBV25-1; 7 bases map to TRBD1. The J segment lost 6 bases and the V segment lost 6 bases, leaving 10 bases of the junction unmatched. This CDR3 region has 14 residues. Germline V lookup: CDR1 MGHDK, CDR2 SYGVNS. The CDR3 sequence: CASRPTGKRAEAFF. CDR3 in DNA: TGTGCCAGCAGACCGACAGGGAAGAGAGCTGAAGCTTTCTTT.

The DNA of the CDR3 is TGTGCCAGCAGTTTATTACGGCCAGCGATGAACACTGAAGCTTTCTTT. Encoded protein: CASSLLRPAMNTEAFF. The V call is TRBV27, the J call TRBJ1-1; D ambiguous. Germline values: CDR1 MNHEY, CDR2 SMNVEV (reference sequence). The CDR3 length is 16 residues. V lost 1 base to trimming and J lost 0 bases, with 12 bases between them.

V is TRBV4-1 and J is TRBJ1-1; maybe TRBD1 (6 bases). Germline assignment: CDR1 MGHRA and CDR2 YSYEKL. This CDR3 contains 14 residues. Between the trimmed V and J ends, which lost 4 bases and 0 bases, there was a span of 9 bases. The CDR3: CASSLGQLNTEAFF. In DNA, the CDR3 is TGCGCCAGCAGCCTCGGACAGTTGAACACTGAAGCTTTCTTT.

V is TRBV5-1 and J is TRBJ1-4, with 7 bases fitting TRBD1. In germline, CDR1 is SGHRS, CDR2 YFSETQ. There are 15 residues in the CDR3. The ends lost 4 bases at V and 1 base at J; junction bases unmatched: 4. DNA for the CDR3: TGCGCCAGCAGCCCTTCAGGGGGAACTAATGAAAAACTGTTTTTT. The encoded protein is CASSPSGGTNEKLFF.

The V gene is TRBV27, the J gene TRBJ2-1; the match to TRBD2 covers 10 bases. Germline V gene data show CDR1 as MNHEY and CDR2 as SMNVEV (reference sequence). The V segment lost 0 bases and the J segment 8 bases; nucleotides outside the gene matches: 10. The length of the CDR3 is 17 residues. The CDR3, as DNA: TGTGCCAGCAGTTTATCGGCCAGCGGGGGGGCAGTCGATGAGCAGTTCTTC. Encoded protein: CASSLSASGGAVDEQFF.

The DNA of the CDR3 is TGTGCCAGCAGTTATACAGGGACCCTCTACGAGCAGTACTTC. Protein: CASSYTGTLYEQYF. V usage is TRBV27 and J usage is TRBJ2-7; D may be TRBD1 (6 bases). The CDR3 has 14 residues. Germline lookup yields CDR1 MNHEY and CDR2 SMNVEV (reference sequence). V was trimmed by 4 bases and J by 3 bases, leaving 13 bases between them.